This T cell receptor beta chain was observed in a study of blood T cell repertoires in COVID-19. For the study at large: The cDNA or gDNA used as material had been derived from T cells, B-cell-depleted T cells, or PBMCs.

Per the authors' pipeline: Quantification of nucleated cells was approximated via reference gene primer amplification. The method was immunoSEQ multiplex PCR; TCRdb's version includes in-frame clones alone and lacks a portion of them. V, J and clone size are those of that table, while D and trimming were read from the DNA. Here the sample spans roughly 320,000 clones, 75% to 85% being singletons. The CDR3 is 15 amino acids. From germline, CDR1 is LNHDA and CDR2 SQIVND (reference sequence). V was trimmed by 3 bases and J by 0 bases, leaving 12 bases between them. Sample: peripheral blood. V gene TRBV19 combines with J gene TRBJ2-7, with D tentatively TRBD1 (6 bases). The source is a human donor in a cohort sampled during active COVID-19. The CDR3 DNA is TGTGCCAGTAGTATGGAATGGACAGACTCCTACGAGCAGTACTTC. The encoded protein is CASSMEWTDSYEQYF.